Listed below are T cell receptor beta chains from one sample, sequenced in a study of early T cells in non-severe SARS-CoV-2 infection. TCRdb passed the 5' RACE reads through MiXCR, listing each CDR3 protein once. The data contain 95,000 to 100,000 distinct CDR3 sequences, more than 9.5% of them singletons. Sequencing input: whole blood. The receptors here all came from an adult who was a healthcare worker with PCR-confirmed SARS-CoV-2 infection or an uninfected control (not recorded which). The CDR3 runs from the conserved cysteine through the conserved F or W.

J: TRBJ1-1
V: TRBV7-3
CDR3: CASSLTGAENTEAFF

J: TRBJ2-1
V: TRBV6-1
CDR3: CASSAPDRTSGRTYNEQFF

J: TRBJ1-3
V: TRBV20-1
CDR3: CSARDGGPGNTIYF

J: TRBJ2-7
V: TRBV28
CDR3: CASSLPGQGDSGEQYF

J: TRBJ2-3
V: TRBV5-1
CDR3: CASTWGDGTDTQYF

J: TRBJ1-2
V: TRBV7-6
CDR3: CASSPAGGRGGYGYTF

J: TRBJ1-4
V: TRBV6-5
CDR3: CASSYGQNNEKLFF

J: TRBJ2-1
V: TRBV30
CDR3: CALSATYEQFF

J: TRBJ1-2
V: TRBV29-1
CDR3: CSVILMRERGYTF

J: TRBJ2-7
V: TRBV7-2
CDR3: CASSPRSGGYEQYF

J: TRBJ1-5
V: TRBV4-1
CDR3: CASSLQMGYSNQPQHF

J: TRBJ1-1
V: TRBV29-1
CDR3: CSVNPVGGARTEAFF

J: TRBJ2-1
V: TRBV29-1
CDR3: CSVEDNWRNAQFF

J: TRBJ2-1
V: TRBV20-1
CDR3: CSAIERHNEQFF

J: TRBJ1-2
V: TRBV20-1
CDR3: CSARNGGYGYTF